The rows below give T cell receptor beta chains drawn from one sample of a study of shared clonotypes between healthy human individuals. Assay used: immunoSEQ multiplex PCR; TCRdb lists only in-frame clones, some missing. The profile shows about 1.5 million clones, about 98% of them singletons. Sequencing was done on a sample of naive CD4+ T cells sorted from blood. Receptor source: a man between 25 and 39 years old in good health. Both conserved end residues are part of each CDR3. The order of the fields is D gene, clone size, J gene, V gene, CDR3 DNA, CDR3 protein. The D gene is left open where the match is weak. Clone size is not always given. Where it is, it says once, few, many or a class for expanded clones.

- - TRBJ1-4 TRBV5-8 TGTGCCAGCAGCAAGACCGGGAGGCAGGAAAAACTGTTTTTT CASSKTGRQEKLFF
- - TRBJ2-7 TRBV18 TGTGCCAGCTCACCTATCAGGCAGGCGTCCTACGAGCAGTACTTC CASSPIRQASYEQYF
TRBD1 - TRBJ2-2 TRBV5-1 TGCGCCAGCAGCTTGACCCATCGGACAGGGAACACCGGGGAGCTGTTTTTT CASSLTHRTGNTGELFF
- - TRBJ1-5 TRBV15 TGTGCCACCAGCAGACCGCCCCGGGACACCTACAATCAGCCCCAGCATTTT CATSRPPRDTYNQPQHF
- - TRBJ2-7 TRBV2 TGTGCCAGCAGTGAGGAGGGACCCCCCTACGAGCAGTACTTC CASSEEGPPYEQYF
- - TRBJ2-5 TRBV11-2 TGTGCCAGCAGCCAGGGGGGGCCCCCAGAGACCCAGTACTTC CASSQGGPPETQYF
- - TRBJ2-3 TRBV7-9 TGTGCCAGCAGCTCGACATCCACCACAGATACGCAGTATTTT CASSSTSTTDTQYF
- - TRBJ1-4 TRBV14 TGTGCCAGCAGCCAAGGACAAGGGCGTCTCGATGAAAAACTGTTTTTT CASSQGQGRLDEKLFF
- - TRBJ2-1 TRBV6-6 TGTGCCAGCACTACGAAGGGGGACTACAATGAGCAGTTCTTC CASTTKGDYNEQFF
- - TRBJ1-2 TRBV7-8 TGTGCCAGCAGCTTAGTTGGGGGCGGGTATGGCTACACCTTC CASSLVGGGYGYTF
- - TRBJ2-3 TRBV11-1 TGTGCCAGCAGCTTAATTGGACAGTCCGCAGATACGCAGTATTTT CASSLIGQSADTQYF
TRBD1 - TRBJ2-7 TRBV7-9 TGTGCCAGCACCGACCAGGGGGCTTACGAGCAGTACTTC CASTDQGAYEQYF
TRBD2 - TRBJ2-5 TRBV7-9 TGTGCCAGCAGCCCCGGGGGGGCGGGAGATGAGACCCAGTACTTC CASSPGGAGDETQYF
TRBD2 - TRBJ2-1 TRBV27 TGTGCCAGCAGTTTCCTCGGCGGAGGACTAGCGGTCAATGAGCAGTTCTTC CASSFLGGGLAVNEQFF
- - TRBJ2-7 TRBV19 TGTGCCAGTAGTGAACGACTAGTTCTCTACGAGCAGTACTTC CASSERLVLYEQYF
- - TRBJ1-1 TRBV30 TGTGCCTGGAGTCTGGAGTTGAACACTGAAGCTTTCTTT CAWSLELNTEAFF
- - TRBJ2-4 TRBV7-9 TGTGCCAGCAGCCCCTCAGCCTTAACTATTCAGTACTTC CASSPSALTIQYF
- - TRBJ2-7 TRBV15 TGTGCCACCAGCAGAGATTGGGGCGAGCAGTACTTC CATSRDWGEQYF
- - TRBJ2-3 TRBV27 TGTGCCAGCAGTTTACAGCGCGTCCGAAGGGAAGATACGCAGTATTTT CASSLQRVRREDTQYF
TRBD2 - TRBJ2-3 TRBV5-1 TGCGCCGGGTCACAGCGGGGGGACACAGATACGCAGTATTTT CAGSQRGDTDTQYF
- - TRBJ2-7 TRBV20-1 TGCAGTGCTAGATTAGGGGAGCAGTACTTC CSARLGEQYF
TRBD2 - TRBJ2-1 TRBV7-8 TGTGCCAGCCTCCTAGCGGGAGTATCTATCGTGGATGAGCAGTTCTTC CASLLAGVSIVDEQFF
TRBD1 - TRBJ1-2 TRBV5-1 TGCGCCAGCAGCCGCACGACAGGGGATCTTGGCTACACCTTC CASSRTTGDLGYTF
- - TRBJ2-7 TRBV6-6 TGTGCCAGCAAACCGAGCTCCTACGAGCAGTACTTC CASKPSSYEQYF
TRBD2 - TRBJ2-2 TRBV5-4 TGTGCCAGCAGCCCCGGGACTAGTTTAAAGAACACCGGGGAGCTGTTTTTT CASSPGTSLKNTGELFF
TRBD1 - TRBJ1-3 TRBV6-5 TGTGCCAGCAGTTACACGACAGGGAGTAGGAACACCATATATTTT CASSYTTGSRNTIYF
- - TRBJ1-5 TRBV19 TGTGCCAGTAGTATATCGGGGGGAGGCAATCAGCCCCAGCATTTT CASSISGGGNQPQHF
TRBD1 - TRBJ2-1 TRBV6-1 TGTGCCAGCAGCCCCCGAGACAGGGTGAGCAATGAGCAGTTCTTC CASSPRDRVSNEQFF
- - TRBJ2-7 TRBV28 TGTGCCAGTTCGGACACTTCCTACGAGCAGTACTTC CASSDTSYEQYF
- - TRBJ2-7 TRBV28 TGTGCCAGCATTAGTCGTTCCCCCTACGAGCAGTACTTC CASISRSPYEQYF
TRBD2 - TRBJ2-1 TRBV7-3 TGTGCCAGCAGCCGACTAGCGGGAGTTTACAATGAGCAGTTCTTC CASSRLAGVYNEQFF
TRBD1 - TRBJ2-7 TRBV28 TGTGCCAGCGAGGGGGCGTACGAGCAGTACTTC CASEGAYEQYF
TRBD2 - TRBJ2-2 TRBV6-5 TGTGCCACCTCGGGACTAGCGGGAGGCGGGGAGCTGTTTTTT CATSGLAGGGELFF
- - TRBJ1-1 TRBV2 TGTGCCAGCAGTTATGGGAACACTGAAGCTTTCTTT CASSYGNTEAFF
- - TRBJ1-2 TRBV2 TGTGCCAGCAGCGGGGGGGGCGGGGACCCCGGTGACGGGTATGGCTACACCTTC CASSGGGGDPGDGYGYTF
TRBD1 - TRBJ2-3 TRBV27 TGTGCCAGCAGTACCGAGACAGGGGGCACAGATACGCAGTATTTT CASSTETGGTDTQYF
- - TRBJ2-5 TRBV5-4 TGTGCCAGCAGCTCGGACCAACAAGAGACCCAGTACTTC CASSSDQQETQYF
- once TRBJ2-3 TRBV5-4 TGTGCCAGCAGCGGAGAAAAATTCAGCTCCACAGATACGCAGTATTTT CASSGEKFSSTDTQYF
- - TRBJ2-1 TRBV12-2 TGTGCGGGCTCCTACAATGAGCAGTTCTTC CAGSYNEQFF
TRBD2 - TRBJ2-1 TRBV6-1 TGTGCCAGCAGAGGACTAGCGGAAACCTACAATGAGCAGTTCTTC CASRGLAETYNEQFF
TRBD2 - TRBJ2-7 TRBV18 TGTGCCAGCTCACCACTATTACGGGAGGGCCTAGTCGAGCAGTACTTC CASSPLLREGLVEQYF
TRBD2 once TRBJ2-1 TRBV10-3 TGTGCCATCAGTGGCTTTCGGGCGGGAGGGCCTAACGGTGAGCAGTTCTTC CAISGFRAGGPNGEQFF
TRBD1 - TRBJ1-2 TRBV7-9 TGTGCCAGCAGCCCACAGGGGGCTGGGGGCTACACCTTC CASSPQGAGGYTF
- - TRBJ2-7 TRBV6-5 TGTGCCAGCAGTTACCAGCGGAAGGCCTACGAGCAGTACTTC CASSYQRKAYEQYF
TRBD1 - TRBJ2-1 TRBV7-2 TGTGCCAGCAGCTTAGGGGACAGGCGGCAGTTCTTC CASSLGDRRQFF
- - TRBJ2-2 TRBV19 TGTGCCAGTAGTTTGGGACTTAACACCGGGGAGCTGTTTTTT CASSLGLNTGELFF